The clone carrying this TCR beta chain was observed at least ten times. The antigen is not known. Via MiXCR, TCRdb re-called the RACE reads, giving one row per CDR3 protein. The table has 370,000 or so distinct CDR3 sequences, nearly 5% seen once. Sample time point: patch test 1, 2 weeks after DPC sensitization. The sample's treatment: therapeutic diphenylcyclopropenone sensitization with weekly scalp DPC. The data are from a study of human T cells and chemical hapten exposure. Whole-study context: Among samples, TCR yields varied mainly because of small differences in pooled library volume.

J lost 7 bases, V lost 5 bases, and 3 bases had no gene match. This CDR3 region has 12 residues. CDR1 SEHNR and CDR2 FQNEAQ come from the germline V gene (reference sequence). Findings and caveats of the study: PT1 expanded TCR counts correlated positively with patch test score. DPC sensitization did not alter TCRs above 1 in 1000 frequency. It was expanded TCRs that formed significantly more large CDR3 similarity clusters than controls did.

Material: whole blood, obtained in connection with sensitization to the hapten diphenylcyclopropenone (DPC). The sequence derives from a woman aged 45-60 years with alopecia areata. Some clones in this sample may be carry-over from other donors' samples. V and J are TRBV7-9 and TRBJ2-7; 9 positions match TRBD1. The CDR3 DNA sequence: TGTGCCAGCAGCCCCGGGACAGGGGAGCAGTACTTC. It is translated as CASSPGTGEQYF. The full variable domain, its missing parts supplied by reference TRBV7-9 and TRBJ2-7, is DTGVSQNPRHKITKRGQNVTFRCDPISEHNRLYWYRQTLGQGPEFLTYFQNEAQLEKSRLLSDRFSAERPKGSFSTLEIQRTEQGDSAMYLCASSPGTGEQYFGPGTRLTVT.